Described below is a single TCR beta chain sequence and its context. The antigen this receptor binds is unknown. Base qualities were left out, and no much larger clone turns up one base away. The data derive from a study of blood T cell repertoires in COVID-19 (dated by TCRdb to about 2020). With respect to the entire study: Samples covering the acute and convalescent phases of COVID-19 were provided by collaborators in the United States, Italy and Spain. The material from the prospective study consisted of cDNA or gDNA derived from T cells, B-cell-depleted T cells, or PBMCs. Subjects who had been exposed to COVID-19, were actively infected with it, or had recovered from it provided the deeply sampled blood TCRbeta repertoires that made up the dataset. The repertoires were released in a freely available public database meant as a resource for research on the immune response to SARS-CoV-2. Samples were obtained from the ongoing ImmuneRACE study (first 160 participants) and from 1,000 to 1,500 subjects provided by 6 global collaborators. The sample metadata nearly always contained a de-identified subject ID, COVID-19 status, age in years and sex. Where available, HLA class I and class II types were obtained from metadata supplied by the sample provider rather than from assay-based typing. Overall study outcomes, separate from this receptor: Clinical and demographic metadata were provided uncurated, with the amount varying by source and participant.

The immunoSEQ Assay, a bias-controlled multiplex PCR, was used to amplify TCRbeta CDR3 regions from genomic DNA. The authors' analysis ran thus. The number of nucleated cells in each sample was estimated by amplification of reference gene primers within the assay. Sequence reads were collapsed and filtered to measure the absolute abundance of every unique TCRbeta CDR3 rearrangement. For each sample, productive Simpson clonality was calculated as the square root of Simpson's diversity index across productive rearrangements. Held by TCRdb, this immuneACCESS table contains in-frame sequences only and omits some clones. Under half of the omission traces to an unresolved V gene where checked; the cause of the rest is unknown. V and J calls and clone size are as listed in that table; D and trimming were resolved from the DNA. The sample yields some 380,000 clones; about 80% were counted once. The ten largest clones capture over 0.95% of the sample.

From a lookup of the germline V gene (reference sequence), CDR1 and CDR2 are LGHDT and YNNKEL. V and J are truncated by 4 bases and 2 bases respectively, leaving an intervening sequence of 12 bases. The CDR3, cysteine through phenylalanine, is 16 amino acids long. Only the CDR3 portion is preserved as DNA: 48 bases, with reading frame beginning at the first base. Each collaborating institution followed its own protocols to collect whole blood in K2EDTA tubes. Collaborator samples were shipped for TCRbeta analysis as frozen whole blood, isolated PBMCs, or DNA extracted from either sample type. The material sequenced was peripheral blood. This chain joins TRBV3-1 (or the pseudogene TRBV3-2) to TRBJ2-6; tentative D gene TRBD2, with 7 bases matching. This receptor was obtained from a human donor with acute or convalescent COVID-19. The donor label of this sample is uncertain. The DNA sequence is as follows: TGTGCCAGCAGCCCGAGGGAGGGGGCTGGGGCCAACGTCCTGACTTTC. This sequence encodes CASSPREGAGANVLTF.